This T cell receptor (beta chain) came from a study of Graves' ophthalmopathy and Graves' hyperthyroidism. Study background: No treatment had been given when peripheral blood was collected at initial diagnosis. Findings of the study overall: Ophthalmopathy progression cases were predicted by the model with 70.59% sensitivity and 72.22% specificity.

This clonotype was detected ten times or more. Antigen: not known. The sequenced template was RNA, covering the TCR beta CDR3 region. Amplification began with first-round RT-PCR using HTBI primers, then second-round multiplex PCR was performed. TCRdb analysed the multiplex PCR reads with MiXCR anew, one entry per CDR3 protein. This sample has 200,000 to 250,000 distinct CDR3 sequences, with around a fifth found just once. Ophthalmopathy cases showed moderate-to-severe activity, scoring CAS ≥3 and NOSPECS ≥4, with duration under 3 months. The CDR3 loop spans 14 amino acids. Germline V gene lookup returns CDR1 DFQATT and CDR2 SNEGSKA (reference sequence).

The chain employs TRBV20-1 and TRBJ1-5; D possibly corresponds to TRBD1 (6 bases). Sequenced material: peripheral blood. This TCR came from a woman in her forties or fifties with Graves' ophthalmopathy. The CDR3 sequence is CSGGADNSNQPQHF. CDR3 in DNA: TGCAGCGGGGGGGCAGACAATAGCAATCAGCCCCAGCATTTT.